This TCR beta chain was recovered during a study of cytomegalovirus exposure and HLA in healthy donors. A word on this clone: Its antigen is not known.

Points from the study as a whole: Association of approximately 18,000 TCR beta sequences with HLA alleles was found at 0.05 false discovery rate in a later analysis.

This PCR relied on a set of 60 Vbeta primers and 13 Jbeta primers. The method was immunoSEQ multiplex PCR; TCRdb's version includes in-frame clones alone and lacks a portion of them. The data contain some 180,000 clones, around 80% of them singletons. The germline V gene encodes CDR1 MNHNS and CDR2 SASEGT. Trimming cost V 2 bases and J 4 bases, with 17 bases left between them. The CDR3 has 16 amino acids. V gene TRBV6-1 combines with J gene TRBJ1-2; weak D call: TRBD1 (5 bases). What was sequenced was PBMCs. This TCR was recovered from a man younger than 35 in good health and CMV-seronegative. The DNA of the CDR3 is TGTGCCAGCAGTGAAAGGGCAGGGAAACCCAGCTATGGCTACACCTTC. This gives the protein CASSERAGKPSYGYTF.